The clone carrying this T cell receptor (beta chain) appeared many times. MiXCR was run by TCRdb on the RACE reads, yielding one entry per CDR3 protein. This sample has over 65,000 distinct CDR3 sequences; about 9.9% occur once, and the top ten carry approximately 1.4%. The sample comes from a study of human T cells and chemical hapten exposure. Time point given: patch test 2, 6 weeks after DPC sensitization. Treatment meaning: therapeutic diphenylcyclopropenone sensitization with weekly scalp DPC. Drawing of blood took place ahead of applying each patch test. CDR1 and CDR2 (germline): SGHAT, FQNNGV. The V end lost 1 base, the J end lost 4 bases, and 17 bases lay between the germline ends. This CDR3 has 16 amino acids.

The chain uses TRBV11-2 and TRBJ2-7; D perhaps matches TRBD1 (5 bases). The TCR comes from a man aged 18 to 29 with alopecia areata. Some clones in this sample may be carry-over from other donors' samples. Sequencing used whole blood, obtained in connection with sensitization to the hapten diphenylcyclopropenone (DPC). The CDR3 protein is CASSLVGASKRYEQYF. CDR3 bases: TGTGCCAGCAGCTTAGTAGGGGCTTCCAAAAGGTACGAGCAGTACTTC.